This note documents a single T cell receptor beta chain sequence. Antigen unknown. MiXCR, applied by TCRdb to the 5' RACE reads, yields one record per CDR3 protein. The data show several thousand distinct CDR3 sequences, 29% seen once. The time point denotes: sample taken at primary tumor resection. This sample was taken from a study of spatial heterogeneity in lung cancer. The CDR3 sequence is 14 residues long. Per the germline V gene, CDR1 is ENHRY and CDR2 is SYGVKD. With 0 bases removed from V and 10 bases from J, the gap between germline ends came to 15 bases. Study-level findings and limits: In tumors, expanded intratumoral alpha and beta TCR counts tracked mutation counts.

The clonotype comes from a female donor with early-stage non-small cell lung cancer. This sample comprised lung tumor tissue, obtained at surgery. This chain joins TRBV10-3 and TRBJ1-1, with a possible D match to TRBD1 (5 bases). The chain's CDR3 is CAISESLGEKGAFF. As DNA, the CDR3 is TGTGCCATCAGTGAGTCGTTAGGGGAAAAAGGAGCTTTCTTT.